Listed below are T cell receptor beta chains from one sample, sequenced in a study of PD-1 blockade in classical Hodgkin lymphoma. The table came from immunoSEQ multiplex PCR; TCRdb's copy has only in-frame clones and leaves some out. The sample lists 38,000 or so clones; 80% to 90% were seen once. The sample in question was peripheral blood mononuclear cells (PBMCs), obtained at baseline. The receptor source for this set is a human donor with classical Hodgkin lymphoma. Each CDR3 is given with its conserved first and last residue. A D gene is named only where the DNA matches it firmly. The listing skips clone size in some rows; elsewhere it reads once, few, many or a size class.

abundance: NA
v_gene: TRBV18
j_gene: TRBJ2-7
d_gene: NA
CDR3aa: CASSPPLASSYEQYF
CDR3nt: TGTGCCAGCTCACCACCCCTAGCGTCCTCCTACGAGCAGTACTTC

abundance: NA
v_gene: TRBV9
j_gene: TRBJ2-1
d_gene: NA
CDR3aa: CASSVDSSAYNEQFF
CDR3nt: TGTGCCAGCAGCGTAGACAGTTCCGCCTACAATGAGCAGTTCTTC

abundance: NA
v_gene: TRBV7-2
j_gene: TRBJ1-2
d_gene: TRBD1
CDR3aa: CASSFGTVYGYTF
CDR3nt: TGTGCCAGCAGCTTTGGGACAGTGTATGGCTACACCTTC

abundance: NA
v_gene: TRBV4-3
j_gene: TRBJ2-7
d_gene: NA
CDR3aa: CASSQGWADEQYF
CDR3nt: TGCGCCAGCAGCCAGGGGTGGGCGGACGAGCAGTACTTC

abundance: NA
v_gene: TRBV30
j_gene: TRBJ2-1
d_gene: NA
CDR3aa: CACCGRGSYNEQFF
CDR3nt: TGTGCCTGTTGTGGCAGGGGCTCCTACAATGAGCAGTTCTTC

abundance: few
v_gene: TRBV28
j_gene: TRBJ2-3
d_gene: NA
CDR3aa: CASSLGRRVDTQYF
CDR3nt: TGTGCCAGCAGTTTAGGACGAAGGGTAGATACGCAGTATTTT

abundance: few
v_gene: TRBV5-4
j_gene: TRBJ2-5
d_gene: TRBD1
CDR3aa: CASSTGGGRETQYF
CDR3nt: TGTGCCAGCAGCACAGGGGGAGGACGAGAGACCCAGTACTTC

abundance: NA
v_gene: TRBV5-5
j_gene: TRBJ2-6
d_gene: NA
CDR3aa: CASRSNPLSSGANVLTF
CDR3nt: TGTGCCAGCAGATCTAACCCCCTGAGCTCTGGGGCCAACGTCCTGACTTTC

abundance: NA
v_gene: TRBV13
j_gene: TRBJ2-7
d_gene: TRBD1
CDR3aa: CASSLQPGQGRAYEQYF
CDR3nt: TGTGCCAGCAGCCTCCAACCGGGACAGGGGCGGGCCTACGAGCAGTACTTC

abundance: NA
v_gene: TRBV5-1
j_gene: TRBJ2-7
d_gene: TRBD1
CDR3aa: CASSFQPGQGARSYEQYF
CDR3nt: TGCGCCAGCAGCTTCCAGCCGGGACAGGGGGCTCGCTCCTACGAGCAGTACTTC